This TCR beta chain was profiled in a study of blood T cells in healthy people across ages. Each sample provided at least 5.5 micrograms of extracted total RNA. Next came a second PCR, run for roughly 6 to 11 cycles, which used a sample-barcoded 5' primer along with a J-beta primer mix. Every sample produced at least 2.5 million CDR3-containing paired-end reads. TCRdb fed the 5' RACE reads into MiXCR, producing one record per CDR3 protein. Among more than 1,400,000 distinct CDR3 sequences listed, around 39% were seen once. Of note for this clonotype: What it recognizes is unknown.

General study results and limits: Changes seen in expanded clonotypes were possibly confounded by donor CMV status left unknown. Higher naive T cell percentage went strongly together with higher TCR beta diversity.

This CDR3 spans 14 amino acids. Germline V gives CDR1 SGHAT, CDR2 FQNNGV. Trimming pared 5 bases from V and 6 bases from J, leaving 15 bases between. The sequenced material came from blood. This chain joins TRBV11-2 and TRBJ2-3; D tentatively reads TRBD1 or TRBD2 (5 bases each). The clonotype was recovered from a woman under 30 in good health. The CDR3 spells CASSNGAPPDTQYF. DNA for the CDR3: TGTGCCAGCAGCAACGGGGCGCCCCCGGATACGCAGTATTTT.